The 30 T cell receptor beta chains below come from one sample, sequenced in a study of OX40 agonist ivuxolimab in advanced cancers. Sequenced by immunoSEQ multiplex PCR; TCRdb stores in-frame clones only, minus some. The data hold around 54,000 clones, with 85% to 95% observed a single time. This material consisted of CD4+ or CD8+ T cells sorted from blood, taken in a trial of the OX40 agonist ivuxolimab. The receptor set was obtained from an adult with an advanced solid tumor such as melanoma, head and neck, liver or kidney cancer.

V gene TRBV30 combines with J gene TRBJ1-3; 8 positions agree with TRBD1. The CDR3 consists of 17 residues. The V segment lost 0 bases and the J segment 0 bases; nucleotides outside the gene matches: 7. Germline assignment: CDR1 GTSNPN and CDR2 SVGIG (reference sequence). CDR3 amino acids: CAWSVTTGTGSGNTIYF. CDR3 in DNA: TGTGCCTGGAGTGTCACCACCGGGACAGGCTCTGGAAACACCATATATTTT. The full variable domain, with the rest looked up from reference TRBV30 and TRBJ1-3, is SQTIHQWPATLVQPVGSPLSLECTVEGTSNPNLYWYRQAAGRGLQLLFYSVGIGQISSEVPQNLSASRPQDRQFILSSKKLLLSDSGFYLCAWSVTTGTGSGNTIYFGEGSWLTVV.

The chain combines TRBV11-2 with TRBJ2-3; 13 positions agree with TRBD2. The germline V gene encodes CDR1 SGHAT and CDR2 FQNNGV. The CDR3 is 18 amino acids. Trimming at V came to 6 bases and at J to 4 bases, leaving 13 bases not matched to a gene. The CDR3 loop reads CASRPTSGRAAGPDTQYF. As DNA, the CDR3 is TGTGCCAGCAGGCCAACTAGCGGGAGGGCCGCGGGGCCAGATACGCAGTATTTT.

V and J are TRBV7-9 and TRBJ2-7, with D unresolved. There are 13 residues in the CDR3. Germline V lookup: CDR1 SEHNR, CDR2 FQNEAQ (reference sequence). The V and J ends lost 1 base and 4 bases respectively, with 8 bases between them. CDR3 DNA sequence: TGTGCCAGCAGCTTAGGTCCGTCGTACGAGCAGTACTTC. Protein sequence: CASSLGPSYEQYF. The full variable domain, with the rest looked up from reference TRBV7-9 and TRBJ2-7, is DTGVSQNPRHKITKRGQNVTFRCDPISEHNRLYWYRQTLGQGPEFLTYFQNEAQLEKSRLLSDRFSAERPKGSFSTLEIQRTEQGDSAMYLCASSLGPSYEQYFGPGTRLTVT.

The V and J genes are TRBV5-4 and TRBJ2-4; D is possibly TRBD1 or TRBD2 (6 bases each). The CDR3 spans 15 residues. CDR1 is SGHNT and CDR2 is YYREEE in the germline V gene (reference sequence). Trimming left V 0 bases short and J 0 bases short, with 7 bases between. CDR3 loop: CASSLGGAAKNIQYF. The CDR3 DNA reads as TGTGCCAGCAGCTTGGGGGGGGCAGCCAAAAACATTCAGTACTTC.

This chain connects TRBV5-8 to TRBJ2-3, with D possibly being TRBD1 (5 bases). The V gene lost 2 bases and the J gene lost 5 bases, with 15 bases spanning the gap. The CDR3 runs 15 residues. The V gene's germline CDR1 is SGHTS and CDR2 YDEGEE. Here the CDR3 reads CASSLRTGFGDTQYF. The CDR3 DNA follows: TGTGCCAGCAGCTTACGAACAGGATTTGGAGATACGCAGTATTTT.

V and J are TRBV6-6 and TRBJ1-1; D not certain. The V gene lost 4 bases and the J gene lost 1 base, with 7 bases spanning the gap. The CDR3 loop spans 13 amino acids. The germline gives CDR1 MNHNY, CDR2 SVGAGI (reference sequence). The CDR3 protein is CASSLGRNTEAFF. The CDR3 nucleotides are TGTGCCAGCAGTTTAGGTCGGAACACTGAAGCTTTCTTT.

The V call is TRBV28, the J call TRBJ2-7; the D gene is possibly TRBD2 (7 bases). Trimming took 1 base from V and 5 from J, leaving 18 bases between them. The germline V gene has CDR1 MDHEN and CDR2 SYDVKM. This CDR3 is 16 amino acids long. For the CDR3, the DNA is TGTGCCAGCAGTTTATCGGGCCCGGGGGGCCTGGACGAGCAGTACTTC. Its protein is CASSLSGPGGLDEQYF. The full variable domain, completed using reference TRBV28 and TRBJ2-7, is DVKVTQSSRYLVKRTGEKVFLECVQDMDHENMFWYRQDPGLGLRLIYFSYDVKMKEKGDIPEGYSVSREKKERFSLILESASTNQTSMYLCASSLSGPGGLDEQYFGPGTRLTVT.

The V and J genes are TRBV11-1 and TRBJ2-2; D is uncertain. CDR3 length equals 11 residues. The germline V gene encodes CDR1 SGHAT and CDR2 FQDESV (reference sequence). Trimming took 2 bases from V and 6 from J, leaving 1 base between them. The CDR3 region is CASSLSGELFF. Here the CDR3 DNA reads TGTGCCAGCAGCTTATCCGGGGAGCTGTTTTTT.

V is TRBV11-2 and J is TRBJ2-1; 12 bases are a match to TRBD2. The CDR3 consists of 15 residues. The germline V gene encodes CDR1 SGHAT and CDR2 FQNNGV. Trimming cost V 1 base and J 10 bases; bases outside gene matches: 5. CDR3: CASSLGLAGGNEQFF. Here the CDR3 DNA reads TGTGCCAGCAGCTTAGGGCTAGCGGGAGGGAACGAGCAGTTCTTC.

The chain is built from TRBV6-5 and TRBJ2-3; D remains ambiguous. The germline V gene has CDR1 MNHEY and CDR2 SVGAGI. Trimming removed 6 bases from V and 8 bases from J, with 9 bases in between. The CDR3 loop spans 11 amino acids. The CDR3 spells CASRDATTQYF. The CDR3 DNA reads TGTGCCAGCAGGGATGCTACTACGCAGTATTTT.

Regarding this clone: Relative to the germline gene, one junction end is altered; a read error may explain this. The gene calls are TRBV20-1 and TRBJ2-7; the D call may be TRBD1 or TRBD2 (5 bases each). The CDR3 is 11 residues long. Germline V gene sequence: CDR1 DFQATT, CDR2 SNEGSKA (reference sequence). The CDR3 DNA sequence: TGCAGTGCAAGAGAGGGGTACGAGCAGTACTTC. As protein: CSAREGYEQYF.

V usage is TRBV11-3 and J usage is TRBJ2-5; D possibly corresponds to TRBD1 (6 bases). The CDR3 consists of 18 residues. The V end lost 5 bases, the J end lost 4 bases, and 26 bases lay between the germline ends. Germline values: CDR1 SGHNT, CDR2 YENEEA. The CDR3 spells CASSDAGDRGTVGETQYF. The DNA for the CDR3 is TGTGCCAGCAGCGACGCAGGGGACCGAGGAACCGTAGGAGAGACCCAGTACTTC.

The chain is built from TRBV9 and TRBJ2-1; D might be TRBD1 or TRBD2, each matching 7 bases. V lost 10 bases to trimming and J lost 7 bases, with 18 bases between them. There are 13 residues in the CDR3. Germline V gene lookup returns CDR1 SGDLS and CDR2 YYNGEE. CDR3 residues: CASTPGGANEQFF. CDR3 coding DNA: TGTGCCTCAACCCCAGGGGGGGCGAATGAGCAGTTCTTC.

The genes are TRBV11-3 and TRBJ2-7; D unclear. The CDR3 extends over 13 amino acids. Germline V gene data show CDR1 as SGHNT and CDR2 as YENEEA. Trimming took off 0 bases at V and 2 bases at J, with 5 bases between the two ends. This CDR3 reads CASSLEVAYEQYF. Here the CDR3 DNA reads TGTGCCAGCAGCTTAGAGGTAGCCTACGAGCAGTACTTC. The whole variable domain, remainder taken from reference TRBV11-3 and TRBJ2-7, is EAGVVQSPRYKIIEKKQPVAFWCNPISGHNTLYWYLQNLGQGPELLIRYENEEAVDDSQLPKDRFSAERLKGVDSTLKIQPAELGDSAVYLCASSLEVAYEQYFGPGTRLTVT.

The rearrangement links TRBV20-1 to TRBJ2-1; D gene unclear. CDR3 size: 10 residues. The germline CDR1 and CDR2 sequences are DFQATT and SNEGSKA (reference sequence). V lost 6 bases and J lost 3, with 3 bases in between. CDR3 sequence (DNA): TGCAGTGCGAGCTACAATGAGCAGTTCTTC. Residues: CSASYNEQFF.

The chain joins TRBV14 to TRBJ2-7; the match to TRBD2 covers 13 bases. Germline V gene data show CDR1 as SGHDN and CDR2 as FVKESK. V dropped 4 bases and J dropped 4; count of bases not matched to a gene: 19. This CDR3 contains 20 residues. The CDR3 spells CASSREGLAGAERVRYEQYF. CDR3 coding DNA: TGTGCCAGCAGCCGTGAAGGACTAGCGGGAGCGGAAAGGGTAAGGTACGAGCAGTACTTC.

The rearrangement joins TRBV2 to TRBJ2-3, with unresolved D. Germline CDR1 is SNHLY and CDR2 is FYNNEI. V gave up 4 bases and J gave up 0 bases, with 11 bases separating them. The CDR3 runs to 15 residues. Here the CDR3 reads CASSALISSTDTQYF. In nucleotides, the CDR3 is TGTGCCAGCAGTGCCCTCATATCTAGCACAGATACGCAGTATTTT.

This clone showed up just once. This chain uses TRBV11-1 with TRBJ2-5; 8 bases match TRBD1. Losses at the gene ends were 5 bases for V and 2 bases for J; bases not matched to a gene: 7. The germline CDR1 and CDR2 sequences are SGHAT and FQDESV (reference sequence). The CDR3 runs 15 residues. The CDR3, as DNA: TGTGCCAGCAGCCCGAGGGACAGGTCACAAGAGACCCAGTACTTC. Translated: CASSPRDRSQETQYF.

The J gene is TRBJ2-7, the V gene TRBV4-1; D remains ambiguous. Trimming pared 0 bases from V and 0 bases from J, leaving 15 bases between. CDR3 length: 17 amino acids. The germline CDR1 and CDR2 sequences are MGHRA and YSYEKL. The CDR3 DNA is TGCGCCAGCAGCCAAGAAACTGCCTTTTCAAGCTCCTACGAGCAGTACTTC. Residues: CASSQETAFSSSYEQYF.

V gene TRBV29-1 combines with J gene TRBJ2-5; 14 bases map to TRBD2. Germline values: CDR1 SQVTM, CDR2 ANQGSEA. The CDR3 sequence is 15 residues long. Trimming took 5 bases from V and 4 from J; bases not matched to a gene: 6. DNA of the CDR3: TGCAGCGTTCTAGGGACTAGCGGGAGCCGAGAGACCCAGTACTTC. It is translated as CSVLGTSGSRETQYF.

This clone has a handful of counts. The chain carries TRBV7-9 and TRBJ2-7; D possibly corresponds to TRBD1 (6 bases). CDR1 SEHNR and CDR2 FQNEAQ come from the germline V gene (reference sequence). The CDR3 length is 14 residues. The V gene lost 3 bases and the J gene lost 3 bases, with 12 bases spanning the gap. CDR3 in DNA: TGTGCCAGCAGCTTGAGAACAGGGAACTACGAGCAGTACTTC. Its protein is CASSLRTGNYEQYF.

The chain uses TRBV5-1 and TRBJ2-7, with a possible D match to TRBD2 (5 bases). Trimming stripped 7 bases from V and 0 bases from J, with 17 bases between. Per germline, CDR1 SGHRS and CDR2 YFSETQ. The CDR3 is made up of 15 amino acids. The CDR3: CASSQSGKSSYEQYF. CDR3 nucleotide sequence: TGCGCCAGCTCGCAAAGCGGAAAGAGCTCCTACGAGCAGTACTTC.

J is TRBJ1-3 and V is TRBV29-1; D is undetermined. The V end was cut by 8 bases, the J end by 4 bases, with 15 bases between. The CDR3 runs to 13 residues. CDR1 is SQVTM, CDR2 ANQGSEA, per germline. CDR3 DNA sequence: TGCAGCACCCCACGAGGATCGGGAAACACCATATATTTT. It translates to CSTPRGSGNTIYF.

This chain links TRBV21-1 with TRBJ2-7; TRBD1 is the table's D call, not checked against the DNA. TRBV21-1 is reported as a pseudogene. CDR3 size: 18 residues. CDR3 coding DNA: TGTGCCAGCAGCAAAGATCTTTCGTTGGGACAGGGTAGCGACGAGCAGTACTTC. Protein: CASSKDLSLGQGSDEQYF.

Details on this clone: The same CDR3 arises from other DNA sequences in this sample as well. This rearrangement joins TRBV7-9 to TRBJ2-1; no definite D call. Deletions cut 5 bases from V and 1 base from J, with 9 bases between. CDR3 length equals 14 residues. CDR1 and CDR2 (germline): SEHNR, FQNEAQ (reference sequence). In DNA form, the CDR3 reads TGTGCCAGCAGCCTCCTTGGGTCCTACAATGAGCAGTTCTTC. Translated: CASSLLGSYNEQFF. The variable domain in full, with the rest retrieved from reference TRBV7-9 and TRBJ2-1, is DTGVSQNPRHKITKRGQNVTFRCDPISEHNRLYWYRQTLGQGPEFLTYFQNEAQLEKSRLLSDRFSAERPKGSFSTLEIQRTEQGDSAMYLCASSLLGSYNEQFFGPGTRLTVL.

This chain uses TRBV9 with TRBJ2-3; no definite D call. The CDR3 is 16 residues long. From germline, CDR1 is SGDLS and CDR2 YYNGEE. V dropped 4 bases and J dropped 4 bases, with 19 bases sitting between them. The CDR3 nucleotides read TGTGCCAGCAGCACTTCGGTCGGGTACAGCTCAGATACGCAGTATTTT. It codes for CASSTSVGYSSDTQYF.

This chain connects TRBV29-1 to TRBJ2-7, with TRBD2 matching over 9 bases. Per germline, CDR1 SQVTM and CDR2 ANQGSEA. This CDR3 region has 15 residues. Trimming took 0 bases from V and 4 from J; bases not matched to a gene: 7. The CDR3: CSVEEPTSGTYEQYF. The CDR3 coding sequence is TGCAGCGTTGAAGAACCGACTAGCGGTACTTACGAGCAGTACTTC.

The V call is TRBV9, the J call TRBJ2-2; tentatively, D is TRBD1 (6 bases). Germline CDR1 is SGDLS and CDR2 is YYNGEE. This CDR3 comprises 16 residues. V lost 4 bases and J 5 bases, leaving 18 bases between the germline ends. Written as DNA, the CDR3 is TGTGCCAGCAGCCCCCTGATTACAGGGCTGACCGGGGAGCTGTTTTTT. It encodes CASSPLITGLTGELFF.

The genes are TRBV13 and TRBJ1-2; D uncertain. The CDR3 sequence is 13 residues long. Trimming pared 6 bases from V and 10 bases from J, leaving 18 bases between. From germline, CDR1 is PRHDT and CDR2 FYEKMQ (reference sequence). CDR3 region: CASSTTTQRDYTF. As DNA, the CDR3 is TGTGCCAGCAGTACTACAACCCAACGAGACTACACCTTC.

J is TRBJ2-1 and V is TRBV2; 11 nucleotides align to TRBD2. Per the germline V gene, CDR1 is SNHLY and CDR2 is FYNNEI. V lost 7 bases to trimming and J lost 5 bases; unmatched junction nucleotides: 4. The CDR3 extends over 14 amino acids. CDR3 sequence (DNA): TGTGCCAGCATGGGACTAGCGGAAAACAATGAGCAGTTCTTC. Amino acids: CASMGLAENNEQFF.